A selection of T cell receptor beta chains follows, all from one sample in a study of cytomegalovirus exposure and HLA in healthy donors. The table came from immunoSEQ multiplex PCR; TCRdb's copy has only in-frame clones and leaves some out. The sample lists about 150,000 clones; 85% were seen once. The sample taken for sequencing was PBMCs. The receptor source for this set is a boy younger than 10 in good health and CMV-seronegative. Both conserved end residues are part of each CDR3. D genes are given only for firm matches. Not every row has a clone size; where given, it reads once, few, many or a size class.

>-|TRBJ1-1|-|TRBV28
TGTGCCAGCAGACAATTACCGCCGGGATCGAACACTGAAGCTTTCTTT
CASRQLPPGSNTEAFF
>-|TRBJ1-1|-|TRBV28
TGTGCCAGCAGCCCAGACAGCGACACTGAAGCTTTCTTT
CASSPDSDTEAFF
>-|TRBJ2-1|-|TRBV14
TGTGCCAGCAGCCGAACTAGCAATGAGCAGTTCTTC
CASSRTSNEQFF
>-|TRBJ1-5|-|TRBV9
TGTGCCAGCAGCGCCGACTGGGGCAATCAGCCCCAGCATTTT
CASSADWGNQPQHF
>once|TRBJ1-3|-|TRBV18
TGTGCCAGCTCACCTAATCCCGGAAACACCATATATTTT
CASSPNPGNTIYF
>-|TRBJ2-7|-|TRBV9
TGTGCCAGCAGCGTAGGAGATTTATCCTACGAGCAGTACTTC
CASSVGDLSYEQYF
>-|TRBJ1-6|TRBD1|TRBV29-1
TGCAGCGTTGAGCTACCGGGGACAGAATATCCTCCTTATAATTCACCCCTCCACTTT
CSVELPGTEYPPYNSPLHF
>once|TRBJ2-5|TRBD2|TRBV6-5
TGTGCCAGCCTTCCCCAGGGAGGGGAGACCCAGTACTTC
CASLPQGGETQYF
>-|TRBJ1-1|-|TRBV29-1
TGCAGCGGTCATCGGGGGGCGAACACTGAAGCTTTCTTT
CSGHRGANTEAFF
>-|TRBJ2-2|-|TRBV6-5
TGTGCCAGCCTGGACCTCGTGGACAGTTATGGGCCCTTTTTT
CASLDLVDSYGPFF
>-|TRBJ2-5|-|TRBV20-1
TGCAGTGTCAGAGAGACCCAGTACTTC
CSVRETQYF
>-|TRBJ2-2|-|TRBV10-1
TGCGCCAGCAGTGACCGGGGGAGTACCGGGGAGCTGTTTTTT
CASSDRGSTGELFF
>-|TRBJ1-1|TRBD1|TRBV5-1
TGCGCCAGCAGCCCGTTTACAGGGGGCAATACTGAAGCTTTCTTT
CASSPFTGGNTEAFF
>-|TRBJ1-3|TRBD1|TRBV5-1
TGCGCCAGCAGCCAACCCGTCGGACAGGGTATAAACACCATATATTTT
CASSQPVGQGINTIYF
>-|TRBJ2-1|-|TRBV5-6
TGTGCCAGCAGCTGGGGGACTGCCTACAATGAGCAGTTCTTC
CASSWGTAYNEQFF
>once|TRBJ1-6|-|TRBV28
TGTGCCAGCAGTAGGCTCGGTTCGGAGGGGAGGTGGAATTCACCCCTCCACTTT
CASSRLGSEGRWNSPLHF
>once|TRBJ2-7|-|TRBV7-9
TGTGCCAGCAGCTTAGACAGGGACGAGCAGTACTTC
CASSLDRDEQYF
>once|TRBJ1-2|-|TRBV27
TGTGCCAGCAGACCTCTCGGCGGCTACTATGGCTACACCTTC
CASRPLGGYYGYTF
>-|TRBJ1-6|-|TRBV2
TGTGCCAGCAGTTCGACAGGTCAGGGAGTGTGGAATTCACCCCTCCACTTT
CASSSTGQGVWNSPLHF
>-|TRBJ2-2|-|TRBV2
TGTGCCAGCAGTTTGACAGACACCGGGGAGCTGTTTTTT
CASSLTDTGELFF
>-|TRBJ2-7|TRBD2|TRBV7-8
TGTGCCAGCACCGCGACTAGCGGGAGCTCCTACGAGCAGTACTTC
CASTATSGSSYEQYF
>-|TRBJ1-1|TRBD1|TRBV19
TGTGCCACTAGCCGCGACAGGGCGAGAAAAACTGAAGCTTTCTTT
CATSRDRARKTEAFF
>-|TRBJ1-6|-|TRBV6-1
TGTGCCAGCAGTGGGGACCGGACTACCGCCATATATCGGAATTCACCCCTCCACTTT
CASSGDRTTAIYRNSPLHF
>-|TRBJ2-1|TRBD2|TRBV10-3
TGTGCCATCAGTGACCGCACTCTTTGGACTAGCGGGAGCTCCTACAATGAGCAGTTCTTC
CAISDRTLWTSGSSYNEQFF
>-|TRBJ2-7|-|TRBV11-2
TGTGCCACTCGTAGGGGACTTAGCTCCTACGAGCAGTACTTC
CATRRGLSSYEQYF
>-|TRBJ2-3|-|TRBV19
TGTGCCAGTAGTGGAACCCCAGGCTCAGATACGCAGTATTTT
CASSGTPGSDTQYF
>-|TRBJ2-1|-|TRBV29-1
TGCAGCGGGGGCACGAACAATGAGCAGTTCTTC
CSGGTNNEQFF
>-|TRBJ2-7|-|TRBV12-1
TGTGCCAGCAGCTTTGGGCCCAGGGGCAAATTACTAGCGGGAGGGCTCGACGAGCAGTACTTC
CASSFGPRGKLLAGGLDEQYF
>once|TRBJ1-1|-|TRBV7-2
TGTGCCAGCAGCTTGGTGTGGGCTAACACTGAAGCTTTCTTT
CASSLVWANTEAFF
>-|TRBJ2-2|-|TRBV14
TGTGCCAGCAGCCAAGATTCCGGGACACCAACCGGGGAGCTGTTTTTT
CASSQDSGTPTGELFF
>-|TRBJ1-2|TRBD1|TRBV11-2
TGTGCCAGCAGCTCCTATGGACAGGGGAGTGGCTACACCTTC
CASSSYGQGSGYTF
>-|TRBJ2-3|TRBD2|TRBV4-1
TGCGCCAGCAGCCAAGAGAGCGGGGGGTGGGGGCAAGATACGCAGTATTTT
CASSQESGGWGQDTQYF
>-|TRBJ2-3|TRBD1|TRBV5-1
TGCGCCAGCAGCCTGCGACAGGGGGTGGATACGCAGTATTTT
CASSLRQGVDTQYF